This TCR beta chain was documented in a study of T cell responses to AZD1222 COVID-19 vaccine. Study-wide findings and caveats: Sampling captured repertoires only after the peak T cell response. Elevations in Spike-specific TCR breadth and depth followed administration of two AZD1222 doses. Across spike, vaccine-associated CD4 TCRs were found, dominant at 160-218 and 743-854. Mostly white British, mostly female donors; authors suggested clonal diversity may be underestimated.

Turning to this clone: Its target is not known.

Per the germline V gene, CDR1 is SEHNR and CDR2 is FQNEAQ (reference sequence). This CDR3 spans 15 amino acids. V shed 5 bases and J shed 11 bases, with 19 bases lying between them. The assay was immunoSEQ multiplex PCR, and TCRdb's table has in-frame clones only and misses some. The table includes 80,000 to 90,000 clones, around 89% detected once. This sequence joins TRBV7-9 and TRBJ1-6; D gene unclear. Sequenced material: peripheral blood, taken on day 0 of MenACWY control vaccination. The receptor's source is an adult in good health. CDR3 residues: CASSPVPRATAPLHF. In DNA form, the CDR3 reads TGTGCCAGCAGCCCCGTACCGAGGGCTACGGCACCCCTCCACTTT.